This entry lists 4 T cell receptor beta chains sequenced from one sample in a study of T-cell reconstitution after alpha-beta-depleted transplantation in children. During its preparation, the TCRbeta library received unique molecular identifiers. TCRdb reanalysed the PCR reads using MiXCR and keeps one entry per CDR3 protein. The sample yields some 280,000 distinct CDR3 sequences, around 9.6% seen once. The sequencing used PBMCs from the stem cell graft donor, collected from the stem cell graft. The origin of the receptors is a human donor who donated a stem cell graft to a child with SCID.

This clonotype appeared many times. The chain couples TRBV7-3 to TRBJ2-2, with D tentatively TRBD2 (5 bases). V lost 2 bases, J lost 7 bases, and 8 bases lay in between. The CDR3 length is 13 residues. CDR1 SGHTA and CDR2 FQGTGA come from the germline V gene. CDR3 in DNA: TGTGCCAGCAGCTTATCGGGATTCGGGGAGCTGTTTTTT. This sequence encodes CASSLSGFGELFF.

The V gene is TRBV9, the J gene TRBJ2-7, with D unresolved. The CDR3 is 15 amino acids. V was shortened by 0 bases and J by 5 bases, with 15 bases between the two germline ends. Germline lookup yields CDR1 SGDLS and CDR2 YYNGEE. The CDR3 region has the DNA TGTGCCAGCAGCGTAGAAGCAGGCCCCCCCGACGAGCAGTACTTC. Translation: CASSVEAGPPDEQYF.

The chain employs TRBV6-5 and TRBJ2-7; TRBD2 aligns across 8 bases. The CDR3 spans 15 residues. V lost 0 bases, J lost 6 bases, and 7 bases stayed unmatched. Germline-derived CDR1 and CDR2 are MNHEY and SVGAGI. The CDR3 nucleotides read TGTGCCAGCAGTTACTCGATAGTTCGGGGGGGCGAGCAGTACTTC. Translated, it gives CASSYSIVRGGEQYF.

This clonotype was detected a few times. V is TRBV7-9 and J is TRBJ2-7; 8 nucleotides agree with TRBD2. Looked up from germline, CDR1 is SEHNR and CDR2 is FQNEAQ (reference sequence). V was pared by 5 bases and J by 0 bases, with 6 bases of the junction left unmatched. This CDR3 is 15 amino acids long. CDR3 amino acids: CASSAREGGSYEQYF. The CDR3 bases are TGTGCCAGCAGCGCCCGGGAGGGGGGCTCCTACGAGCAGTACTTC.